The sample holds many counts of the clone carrying this TCR beta chain. Its antigen is as yet unknown. Researchers amplified the TCR beta CDR3 regions from RNA transcripts. TCR CDR3 regions were first amplified by RT-PCR with HTBI primers. TCRdb fed the multiplex PCR reads into MiXCR, producing one record per CDR3 protein. The sample shows roughly 180,000 distinct CDR3 sequences, approximately 15% of them seen only once. This entry comes from a study of T cells in Graves' hyperthyroidism and ophthalmopathy. Notes on the study in general: Most thyroid-expanded clonotypes above 0.001 were also found in blood.

This CDR3 is 12 amino acids long. V lost 1 base and J 6 bases, leaving 6 bases between the germline ends. Germline CDR1 LNHDA, CDR2 SQIVND (reference sequence). The sample was blood. This sequence joins TRBV19 and TRBJ1-2; no firm D call. The receptor comes from a woman aged 45-65 years with Graves' hyperthyroidism. The CDR3 nucleotides are TGTGCCAGTAGTATAGGAAGGAATGGCTACACCTTC. As protein: CASSIGRNGYTF.